The 17 T cell receptor beta chains in this list originate from one sample, sequenced in a study of T cell clones after liver transplantation. Profiled with immunoSEQ multiplex PCR; TCRdb holds only in-frame clones, not every one. The sample lists more than 20,000 clones; approximately 80% were seen once. The sample consisted of CD8+ T cells from blood, taken approximately 54 months after liver transplant. Receptors originate from a human patient who received a liver transplant. The T cells may come from the graft donor.

The chain joins TRBV7-8 to TRBJ2-7, with 9 bases aligning to TRBD1. Germline loops: CDR1 SGHVS, CDR2 FQNEAQ. With 0 bases clipped from V and 6 bases from J, the junction kept 3 bases outside the gene matches. CDR3 length equals 14 residues. The DNA of the CDR3 is TGTGCCAGCAGCTTAGCGGGACAGGGAGGCGAGCAGTACTTC. Its translation: CASSLAGQGGEQYF.

The V and J genes are TRBV5-6 and TRBJ1-2; D remains unclear. The CDR3 extends over 14 amino acids. CDR1 is SGHDT and CDR2 is YYEEEE in the germline V gene. V was cut by 0 bases and J by 4 bases, with 10 bases left in between. The CDR3 protein is CASSLAGVPYGYTF. In nucleotides, the CDR3 is TGTGCCAGCAGCTTGGCCGGTGTCCCCTATGGCTACACCTTC.

The genes are TRBV6-4 and TRBJ1-1; 9 bases fit TRBD1. Trimming removed 5 bases from V and 2 bases from J; junction bases left unmatched: 6. Germline V CDR1 and CDR2: MRHNA, SNTAGT. The CDR3 is 15 amino acids. The CDR3 protein is CASSHGTGLNTEAFF. The CDR3 DNA is TGTGCCAGCAGTCATGGGACAGGGCTCAACACTGAAGCTTTCTTT.

The chain combines TRBV7-9 with TRBJ2-3, with a possible D match to TRBD1 (6 bases). Trimming pared 5 bases from V and 0 bases from J, leaving 12 bases between. This CDR3 is 15 amino acids long. CDR1 and CDR2 from the germline V gene are SEHNR and FQNEAQ (reference sequence). For the CDR3, the DNA is TGTGCCAGCAGCCATAACAGGGCTAGCACAGATACGCAGTATTTT. Its protein product is CASSHNRASTDTQYF.

The chain couples TRBV2 to TRBJ1-4; 10 bases are shared with TRBD1. V was clipped by 5 bases and J by 5 bases; unmatched bases: 8. This CDR3 is built from 16 residues. The germline V gene encodes CDR1 SNHLY and CDR2 FYNNEI. The CDR3 is CASSRTGTGANEKLFF. The CDR3 DNA reads as TGTGCCAGCAGTAGAACCGGGACAGGGGCGAATGAAAAACTGTTTTTT.

The rearrangement joins TRBV15 to TRBJ2-1; D possibly corresponds to TRBD2 (5 bases). The CDR3 contains 15 residues. Germline assignment: CDR1 LNHNV and CDR2 YYDKDF (reference sequence). V lost 0 bases and J 6 bases, leaving 12 bases between the germline ends. CDR3 protein: CATSRDRGSGNEQFF. The DNA for the CDR3 is TGTGCCACCAGCAGAGATCGTGGGAGCGGCAATGAGCAGTTCTTC.

This clone was seen just once. V usage is TRBV6-5 and J usage is TRBJ2-1; D remains ambiguous. V lost 8 bases and J lost 10, with 12 bases in between. CDR3 length equals 11 residues. Germline loops: CDR1 MNHEY, CDR2 SVGAGI. The CDR3 is CASFGEREQFF. The DNA for the CDR3 is TGTGCCAGCTTCGGAGAAAGGGAGCAGTTCTTC.

CDR3 in DNA: TGTGCCTGGAGTGTAATAGGGACAGGGGTAGAGTTGGGGAAGGAAAAACTGTTTTTT. It translates to CAWSVIGTGVELGKEKLFF. The chain has TRBV30 and TRBJ1-4; 10 bases match TRBD1. The CDR3 runs 19 residues. Germline V lookup: CDR1 GTSNPN, CDR2 SVGIG (reference sequence). Trimming cost V 0 bases and J 8 bases; bases outside gene matches: 18. The full variable domain, completed using reference TRBV30 and TRBJ1-4, is SQTIHQWPATLVQPVGSPLSLECTVEGTSNPNLYWYRQAAGRGLQLLFYSVGIGQISSEVPQNLSASRPQDRQFILSSKKLLLSDSGFYLCAWSVIGTGVELGKEKLFFGSGTQLSVL.

V is TRBV19 and J is TRBJ2-7; D gene ambiguous. Per the germline V gene, CDR1 is LNHDA and CDR2 is SQIVND (reference sequence). Trimming removed 5 bases at V and 0 bases at J, with 5 bases between. This CDR3 is built from 12 residues. CDR3 residues: CASSQDSYEQYF. The CDR3 nucleotides are TGTGCCAGTAGTCAGGACTCCTACGAGCAGTACTTC.

This clone was seen a single time. The V gene is TRBV25-1, the J gene TRBJ2-3; TRBD2 is a possible D gene (5 bases). In germline, CDR1 is MGHDK, CDR2 SYGVNS. Between the trimmed V and J ends, which lost 1 base and 5 bases, there was a span of 19 bases. The CDR3 is 17 amino acids. CDR3: CASSESRLRLAEDTQYF. DNA of the CDR3: TGTGCCAGCAGTGAATCTAGGCTCCGGCTAGCAGAAGATACGCAGTATTTT.

The chain is built from TRBV27 and TRBJ1-5; a weak D match, TRBD1 (5 bases). The CDR3 totals 17 residues. V was clipped by 6 bases and J by 1 base, with 19 bases between them. Germline V gives CDR1 MNHEY, CDR2 SMNVEV (reference sequence). CDR3 amino acids: CASREGGAGLSNQPQHF. CDR3 DNA: TGTGCCAGCAGGGAGGGTGGGGCAGGGTTGAGCAATCAGCCCCAGCATTTT.

Here the CDR3 reads CASSSVDSYEQYF. In DNA, the CDR3 is TGTGCCAGCAGTTCCGTAGACTCCTACGAGCAGTACTTC. This rearrangement joins TRBV28 to TRBJ2-7; D gene unclear. Germline CDR1 is MDHEN and CDR2 is SYDVKM. V was cut by 4 bases and J by 0 bases, with 7 bases left in between. This CDR3 has 13 residues. Drawing the rest from reference TRBV28 and TRBJ2-7, the complete variable domain is DVKVTQSSRYLVKRTGEKVFLECVQDMDHENMFWYRQDPGLGLRLIYFSYDVKMKEKGDIPEGYSVSREKKERFSLILESASTNQTSMYLCASSSVDSYEQYFGPGTRLTVT.

CDR3 sequence: CASSLNGQPIKNIQYF. CDR3 nucleotide sequence: TGTGCCAGCAGCTTAAACGGGCAGCCCATTAAAAACATTCAGTACTTC. The gene calls are TRBV5-8 and TRBJ2-4; no definite D call. CDR1 and CDR2 (germline): SGHTS, YDEGEE. Deletions cut 2 bases from V and 4 bases from J, with 16 bases between. This CDR3 spans 16 amino acids.

The CDR3 DNA follows: TGTGCCAGCAGTGATTCGGGACAGCGGACAGATACGCAGTATTTT. It specifies CASSDSGQRTDTQYF. The genes are TRBV2 and TRBJ2-3; 7 bases are shared with TRBD1. Per germline, CDR1 SNHLY and CDR2 FYNNEI. V lost 3 bases, J lost 3 bases, and 6 bases stayed unmatched. This CDR3 has 15 residues.

This clone has more than one count but fewer than ten. This sequence joins TRBV6-1 and TRBJ1-6; D call uncertain. Germline-derived CDR1 and CDR2 are MNHNS and SASEGT. Trimming removed 3 bases from V and 0 bases from J, with 9 bases in between. CDR3 length: 16 amino acids. The CDR3 is CASSENPSSYNSPLHF. CDR3 sequence (DNA): TGTGCCAGCAGTGAGAATCCTAGCTCCTATAATTCACCCCTCCACTTT.

The J gene is TRBJ1-4, the V gene TRBV19, with TRBD1 as a possible D gene (6 bases). The ends were cut back, 6 bases at V and 0 bases at J, with 11 bases in the middle. Germline-derived CDR1 and CDR2 are LNHDA and SQIVND (reference sequence). The CDR3 consists of 15 residues. Here the CDR3 DNA reads TGTGCCAGTAGCCTTACAGGGTCAACTAATGAAAAACTGTTTTTT. The encoded protein is CASSLTGSTNEKLFF.

The chain is built from TRBV27 and TRBJ2-7; D is perhaps TRBD1 (6 bases). Germline CDR1 MNHEY, CDR2 SMNVEV (reference sequence). Trimming removed 5 bases from V and 6 bases from J, with 11 bases in between. This CDR3 region has 12 residues. The CDR3 DNA is TGTGCCAGCAGTACTACAGGGTTCGAGCAGTACTTC. Its protein product is CASSTTGFEQYF.